This T cell receptor beta chain comes out of a study of Graves' ophthalmopathy and Graves' hyperthyroidism. Study conclusions and caveats: Ophthalmopathy cases were distinguished from stable hyperthyroidism by a 13-signature model, reaching roughly 90% sensitivity and 81.08% specificity.

CDR1 is SGHTA, CDR2 FQGNSA, per germline. V lost 2 bases and J 11 bases, leaving 7 bases between the germline ends. The CDR3 has 12 amino acids. The authors amplified TCR beta CDR3 regions from RNA transcripts. Amplification began with first-round RT-PCR using HTBI primers, then second-round multiplex PCR was performed. One entry per CDR3 protein results from TCRdb running MiXCR on the multiplex PCR reads. The table includes 350,000 to 450,000 distinct CDR3 sequences, roughly 21% detected once. Among the exclusions were patients with other autoimmune diseases, uncontrolled infections, pregnancy or lactation. PBMCs came from roughly 9.1 ml of fresh peripheral blood. In this sample, this clonotype turned up a few times. The antigen remains undetermined.

This clonotype was sampled from a woman under 30 with stable Graves' hyperthyroidism. This chain joins TRBV7-2 and TRBJ1-6; D is ambiguous. Specimen: peripheral blood. The CDR3 sequence is CASSLNYPPLHF. The CDR3 DNA reads as TGTGCCAGCAGCTTAAATTACCCACCCCTCCACTTT.